The clone carrying this T cell receptor (beta chain) appeared a few times. Its antigen remains unidentified. CDR1 GTSNPN and CDR2 SVGIG come from the germline V gene (reference sequence). Trimming removed 1 base at V and 3 bases at J, with 15 bases between. There are 15 residues in the CDR3. This record comes from a study of shared clonotypes between healthy human individuals. Study context: The study enrolled a couple of women and three men aged 18 to 49.

Measured with immunoSEQ multiplex PCR; TCRdb has only the in-frame clones, and not every one. This table holds millions of clones, around 96% found once. Study-wide results and limits: For naive CD4 cells, 4.5% to 6.5% of clonotypes were shared across a few donors. A reduction in generation probabilities was seen for non-shared clonotypes relative to those shared by all four donors.

CD45RO negativity and positive selection for CCR7 defined naive CD8 cells, a population that excluded terminally differentiated effector memory CD45RA+ cells. Donors had no recently reported acute infections or vaccinations and were HIV-negative. The TCR originated in a man between 18 and 29 years old in good health. Material: naive CD8+ T cells sorted from blood. The chain employs TRBV30 and TRBJ1-2; possibly TRBD1 for D (5 bases). Here the CDR3 reads CAWSGYDGQDYGYTF. CDR3 DNA sequence: TGTGCCTGGAGTGGATATGATGGACAAGACTATGGCTACACCTTC. The variable domain in full, with the rest retrieved from reference TRBV30 and TRBJ1-2, is SQTIHQWPATLVQPVGSPLSLECTVEGTSNPNLYWYRQAAGRGLQLLFYSVGIGQISSEVPQNLSASRPQDRQFILSSKKLLLSDSGFYLCAWSGYDGQDYGYTFGSGTRLTVV.